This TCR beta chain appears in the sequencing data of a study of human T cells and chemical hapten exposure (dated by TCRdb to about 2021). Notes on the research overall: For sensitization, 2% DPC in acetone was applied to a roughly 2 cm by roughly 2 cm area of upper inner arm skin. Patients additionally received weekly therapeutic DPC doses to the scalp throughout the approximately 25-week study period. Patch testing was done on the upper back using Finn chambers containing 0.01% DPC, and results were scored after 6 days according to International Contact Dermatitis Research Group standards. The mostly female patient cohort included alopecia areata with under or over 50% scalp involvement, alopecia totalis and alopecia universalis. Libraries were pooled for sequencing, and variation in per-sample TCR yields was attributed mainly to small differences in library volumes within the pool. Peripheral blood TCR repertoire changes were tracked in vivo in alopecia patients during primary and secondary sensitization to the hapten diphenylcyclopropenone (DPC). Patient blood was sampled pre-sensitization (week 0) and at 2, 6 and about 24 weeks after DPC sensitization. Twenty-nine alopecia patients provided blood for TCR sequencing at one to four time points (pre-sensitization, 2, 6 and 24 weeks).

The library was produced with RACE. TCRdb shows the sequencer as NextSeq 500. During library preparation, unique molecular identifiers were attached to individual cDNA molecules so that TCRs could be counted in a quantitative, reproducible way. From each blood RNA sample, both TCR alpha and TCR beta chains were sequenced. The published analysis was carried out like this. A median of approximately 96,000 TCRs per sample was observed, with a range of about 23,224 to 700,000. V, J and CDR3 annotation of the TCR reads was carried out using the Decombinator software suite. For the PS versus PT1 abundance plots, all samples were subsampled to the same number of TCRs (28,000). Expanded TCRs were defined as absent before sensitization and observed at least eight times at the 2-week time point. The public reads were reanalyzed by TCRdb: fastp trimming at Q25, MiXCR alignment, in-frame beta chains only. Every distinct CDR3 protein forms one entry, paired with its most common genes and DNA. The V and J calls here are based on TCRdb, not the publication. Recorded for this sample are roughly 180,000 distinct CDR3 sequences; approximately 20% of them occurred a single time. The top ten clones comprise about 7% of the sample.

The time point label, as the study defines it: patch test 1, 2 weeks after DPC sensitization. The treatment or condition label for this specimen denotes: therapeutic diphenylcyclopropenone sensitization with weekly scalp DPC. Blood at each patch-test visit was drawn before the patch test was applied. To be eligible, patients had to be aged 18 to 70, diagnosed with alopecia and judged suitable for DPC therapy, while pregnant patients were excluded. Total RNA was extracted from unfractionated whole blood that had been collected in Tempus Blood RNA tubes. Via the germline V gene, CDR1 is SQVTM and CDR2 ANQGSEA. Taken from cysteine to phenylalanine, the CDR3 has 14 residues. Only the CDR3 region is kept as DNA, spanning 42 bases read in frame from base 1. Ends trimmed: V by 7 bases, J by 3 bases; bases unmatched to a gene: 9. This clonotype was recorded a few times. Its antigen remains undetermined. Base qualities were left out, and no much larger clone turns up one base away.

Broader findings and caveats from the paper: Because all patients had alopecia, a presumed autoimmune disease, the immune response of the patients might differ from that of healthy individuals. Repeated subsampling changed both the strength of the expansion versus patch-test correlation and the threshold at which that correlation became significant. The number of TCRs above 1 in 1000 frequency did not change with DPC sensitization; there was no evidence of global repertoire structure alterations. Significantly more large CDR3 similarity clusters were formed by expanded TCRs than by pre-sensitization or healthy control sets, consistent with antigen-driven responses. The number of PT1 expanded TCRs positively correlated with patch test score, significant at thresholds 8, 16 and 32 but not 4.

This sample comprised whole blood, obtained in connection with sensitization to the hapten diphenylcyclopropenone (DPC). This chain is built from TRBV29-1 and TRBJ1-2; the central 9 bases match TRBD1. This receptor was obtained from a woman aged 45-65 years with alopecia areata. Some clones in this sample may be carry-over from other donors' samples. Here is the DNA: TGCAGCGCCTCACAGGGGGCTACCCACTATGGCTACACCTTC. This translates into CSASQGATHYGYTF.